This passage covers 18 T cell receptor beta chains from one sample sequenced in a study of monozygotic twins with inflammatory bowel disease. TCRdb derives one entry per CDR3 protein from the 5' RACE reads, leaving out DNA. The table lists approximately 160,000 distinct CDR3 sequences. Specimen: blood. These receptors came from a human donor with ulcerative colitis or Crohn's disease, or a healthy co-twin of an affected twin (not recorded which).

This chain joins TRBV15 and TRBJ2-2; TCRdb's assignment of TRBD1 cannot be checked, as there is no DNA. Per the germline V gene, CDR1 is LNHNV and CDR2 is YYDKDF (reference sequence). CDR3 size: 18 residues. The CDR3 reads CATSRDGGLRLTTGELFF.

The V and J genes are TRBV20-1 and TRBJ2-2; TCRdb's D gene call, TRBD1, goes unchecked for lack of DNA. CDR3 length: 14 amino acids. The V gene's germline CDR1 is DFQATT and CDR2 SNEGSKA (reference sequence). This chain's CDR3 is CSARDRGRTGELFF.

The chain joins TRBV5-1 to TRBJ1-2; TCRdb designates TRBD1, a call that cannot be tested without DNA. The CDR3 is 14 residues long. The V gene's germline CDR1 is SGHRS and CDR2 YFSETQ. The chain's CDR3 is CASSLEGVGYGYTF.

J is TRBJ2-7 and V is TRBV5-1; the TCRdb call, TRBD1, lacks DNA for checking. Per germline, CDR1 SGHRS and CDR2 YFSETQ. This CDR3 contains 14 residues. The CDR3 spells CASSFGTGGGEQYF.

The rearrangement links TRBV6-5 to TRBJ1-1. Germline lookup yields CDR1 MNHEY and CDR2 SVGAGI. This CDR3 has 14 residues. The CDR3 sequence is CASSLDRRSTEAFF.

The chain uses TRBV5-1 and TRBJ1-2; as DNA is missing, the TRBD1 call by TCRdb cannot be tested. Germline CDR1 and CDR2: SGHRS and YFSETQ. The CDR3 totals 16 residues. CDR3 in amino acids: CASSLIPSQGNNGYTF.

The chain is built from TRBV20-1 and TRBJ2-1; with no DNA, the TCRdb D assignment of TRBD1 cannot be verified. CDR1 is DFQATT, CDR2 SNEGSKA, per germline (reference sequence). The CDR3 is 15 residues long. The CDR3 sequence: CSARAGAGGPREQFF.

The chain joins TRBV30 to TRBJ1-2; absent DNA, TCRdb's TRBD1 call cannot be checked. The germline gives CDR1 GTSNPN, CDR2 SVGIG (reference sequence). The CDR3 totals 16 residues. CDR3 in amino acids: CAWSVWGGIRNYGYTF.

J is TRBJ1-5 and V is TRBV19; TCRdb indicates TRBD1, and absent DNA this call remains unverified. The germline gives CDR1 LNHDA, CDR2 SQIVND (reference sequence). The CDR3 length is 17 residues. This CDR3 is CASSPRQGAKVNQPQHF.

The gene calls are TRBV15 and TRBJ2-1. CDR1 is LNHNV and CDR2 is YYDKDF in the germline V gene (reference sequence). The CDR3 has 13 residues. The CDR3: CATSRDLDLEQFF.

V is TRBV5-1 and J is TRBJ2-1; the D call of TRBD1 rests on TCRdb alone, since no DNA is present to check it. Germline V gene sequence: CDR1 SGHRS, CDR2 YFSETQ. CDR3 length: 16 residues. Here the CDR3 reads CASSLVRGFEVNEQFF.

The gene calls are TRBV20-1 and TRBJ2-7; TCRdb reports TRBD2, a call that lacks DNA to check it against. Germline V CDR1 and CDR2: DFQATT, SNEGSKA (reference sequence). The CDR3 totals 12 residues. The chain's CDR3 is CSARTHQRETYF.

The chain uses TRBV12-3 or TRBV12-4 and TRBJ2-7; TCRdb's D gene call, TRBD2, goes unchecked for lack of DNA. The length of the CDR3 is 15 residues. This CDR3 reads CASSFVAGGGYEQYF.

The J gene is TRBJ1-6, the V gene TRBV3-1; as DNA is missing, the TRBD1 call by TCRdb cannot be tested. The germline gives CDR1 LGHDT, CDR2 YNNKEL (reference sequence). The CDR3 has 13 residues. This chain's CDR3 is CASSRTGRRPLHF.

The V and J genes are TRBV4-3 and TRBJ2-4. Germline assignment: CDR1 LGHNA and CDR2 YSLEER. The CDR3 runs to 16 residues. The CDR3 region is CASSQEYKPAKNIQYF.

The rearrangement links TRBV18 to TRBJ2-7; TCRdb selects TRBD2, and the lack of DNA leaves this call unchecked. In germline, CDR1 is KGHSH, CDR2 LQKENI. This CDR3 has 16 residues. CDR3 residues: CASSPGTSGPGYEQYF.

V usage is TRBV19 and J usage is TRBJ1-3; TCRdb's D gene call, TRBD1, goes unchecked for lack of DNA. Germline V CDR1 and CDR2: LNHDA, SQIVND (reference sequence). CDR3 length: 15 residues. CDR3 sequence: CASKDRPNSGNTIYF.

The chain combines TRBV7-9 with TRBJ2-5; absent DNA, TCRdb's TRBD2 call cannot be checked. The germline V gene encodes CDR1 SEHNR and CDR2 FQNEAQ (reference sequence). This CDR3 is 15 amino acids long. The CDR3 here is CASSLWTGGIETQYF.